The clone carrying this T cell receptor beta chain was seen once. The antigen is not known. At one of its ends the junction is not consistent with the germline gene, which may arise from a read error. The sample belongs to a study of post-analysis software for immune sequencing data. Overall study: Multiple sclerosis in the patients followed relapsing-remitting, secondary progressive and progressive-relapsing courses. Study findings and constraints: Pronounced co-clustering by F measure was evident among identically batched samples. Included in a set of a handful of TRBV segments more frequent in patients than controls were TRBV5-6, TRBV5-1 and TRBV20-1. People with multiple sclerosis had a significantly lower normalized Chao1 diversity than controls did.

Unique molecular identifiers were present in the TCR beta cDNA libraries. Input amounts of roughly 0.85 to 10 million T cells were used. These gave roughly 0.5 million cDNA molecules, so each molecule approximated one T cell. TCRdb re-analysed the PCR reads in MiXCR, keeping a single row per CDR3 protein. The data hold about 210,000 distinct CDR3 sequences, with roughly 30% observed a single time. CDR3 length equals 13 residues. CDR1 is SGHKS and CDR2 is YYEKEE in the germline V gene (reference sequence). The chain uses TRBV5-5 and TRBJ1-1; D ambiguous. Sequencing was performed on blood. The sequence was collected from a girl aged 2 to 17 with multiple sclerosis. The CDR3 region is CANSFWGSTEAFF. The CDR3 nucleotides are TGTGCCAACAGCTTTTGGGGAAGCACTGAAGCTTTCTTT.